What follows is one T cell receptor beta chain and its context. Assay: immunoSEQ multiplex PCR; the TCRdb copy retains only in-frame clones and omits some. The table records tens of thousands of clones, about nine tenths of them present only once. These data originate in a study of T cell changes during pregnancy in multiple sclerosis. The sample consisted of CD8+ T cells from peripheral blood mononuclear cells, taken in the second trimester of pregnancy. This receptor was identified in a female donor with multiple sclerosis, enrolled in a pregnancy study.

The CDR3 coding sequence is TGTGCCAGCAGCTTAGGTGGACAGCTAAACTATGGCTACACCTTC. Its protein is CASSLGGQLNYGYTF. The chain recombines TRBV7-6 with TRBJ1-2, with a tentative D call TRBD1 (6 bases). This CDR3 region has 15 residues. Trimming shortened V by 1 base and J by 2 bases, and 11 bases separated the two germline ends. CDR1 is SGHVS, CDR2 FNYEAQ, per germline.